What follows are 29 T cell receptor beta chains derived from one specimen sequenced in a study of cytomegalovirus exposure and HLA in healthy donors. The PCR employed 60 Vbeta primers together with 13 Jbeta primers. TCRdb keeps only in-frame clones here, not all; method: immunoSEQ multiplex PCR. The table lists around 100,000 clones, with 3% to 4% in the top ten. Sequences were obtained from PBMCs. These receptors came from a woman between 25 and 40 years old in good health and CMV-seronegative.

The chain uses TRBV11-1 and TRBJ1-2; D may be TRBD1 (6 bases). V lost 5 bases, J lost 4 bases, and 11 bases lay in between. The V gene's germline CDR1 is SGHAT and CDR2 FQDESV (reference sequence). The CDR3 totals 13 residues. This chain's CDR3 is CASSLDSFYGYTF. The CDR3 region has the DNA TGTGCCAGCAGCCTGGACAGTTTCTATGGCTACACCTTC. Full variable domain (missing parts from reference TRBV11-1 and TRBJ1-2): EAEVAQSPRYKITEKSQAVAFWCDPISGHATLYWYRQILGQGPELLVQFQDESVVDDSQLPKDRFSAERLKGVDSTLKIQPAELGDSAMYLCASSLDSFYGYTFGSGTRLTVV.

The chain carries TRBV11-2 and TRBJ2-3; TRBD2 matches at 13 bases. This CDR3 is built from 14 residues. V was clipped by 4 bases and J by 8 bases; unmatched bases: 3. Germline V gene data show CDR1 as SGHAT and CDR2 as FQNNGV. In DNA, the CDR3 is TGTGCCAGCAGCTCGGGACTAGCGGGGCCTACGCAGTATTTT. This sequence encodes CASSSGLAGPTQYF.

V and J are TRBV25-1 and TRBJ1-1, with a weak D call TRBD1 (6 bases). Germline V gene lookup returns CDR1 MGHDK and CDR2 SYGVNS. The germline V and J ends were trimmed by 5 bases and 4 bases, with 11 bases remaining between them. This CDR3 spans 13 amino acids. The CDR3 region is CASSLQGSTEAFF. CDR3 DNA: TGTGCCAGCAGTTTACAGGGTAGCACTGAAGCTTTCTTT. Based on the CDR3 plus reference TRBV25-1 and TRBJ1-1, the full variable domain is EADIYQTPRYLVIGTGKKITLECSQTMGHDKMYWYQQDPGMELHLIHYSYGVNSTEKGDLSSESTVSRIRTEHFPLTLESARPSHTSQYLCASSLQGSTEAFFGQGTRLTVV.

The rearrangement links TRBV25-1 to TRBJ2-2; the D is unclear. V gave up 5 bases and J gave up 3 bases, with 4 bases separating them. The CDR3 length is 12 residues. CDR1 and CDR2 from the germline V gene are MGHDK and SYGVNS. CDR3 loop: CASSSHTGELFF. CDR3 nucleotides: TGTGCCAGCAGTTCTCACACCGGGGAGCTGTTTTTT.

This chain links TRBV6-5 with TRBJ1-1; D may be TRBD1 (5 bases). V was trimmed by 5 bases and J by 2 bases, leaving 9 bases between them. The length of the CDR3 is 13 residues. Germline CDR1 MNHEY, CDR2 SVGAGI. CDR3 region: CASSDTGNTEAFF. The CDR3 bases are TGTGCCAGCAGTGACACAGGCAACACTGAAGCTTTCTTT.

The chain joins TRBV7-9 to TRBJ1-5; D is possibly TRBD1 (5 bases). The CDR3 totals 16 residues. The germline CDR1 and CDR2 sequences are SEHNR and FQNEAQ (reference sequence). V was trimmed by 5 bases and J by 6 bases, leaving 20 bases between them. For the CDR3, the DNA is TGTGCCAGCAGCCGGGGGATCGTGGGGGTGGGTCAGCCCCAGCATTTT. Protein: CASSRGIVGVGQPQHF.

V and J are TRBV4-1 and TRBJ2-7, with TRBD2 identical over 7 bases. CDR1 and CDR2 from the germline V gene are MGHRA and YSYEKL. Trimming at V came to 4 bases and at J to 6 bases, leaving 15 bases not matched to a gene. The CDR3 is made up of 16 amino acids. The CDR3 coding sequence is TGCGCCAGCAGCCGCCAAGCCCTCGGACTAGACAGCGAGCAGTACTTC. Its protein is CASSRQALGLDSEQYF.

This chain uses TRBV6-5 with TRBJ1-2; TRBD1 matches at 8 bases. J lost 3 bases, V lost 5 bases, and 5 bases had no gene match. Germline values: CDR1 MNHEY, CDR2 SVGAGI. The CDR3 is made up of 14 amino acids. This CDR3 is CASSRTGKDYGYTF. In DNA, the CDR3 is TGTGCCAGCAGTCGGACAGGGAAGGACTATGGCTACACCTTC.

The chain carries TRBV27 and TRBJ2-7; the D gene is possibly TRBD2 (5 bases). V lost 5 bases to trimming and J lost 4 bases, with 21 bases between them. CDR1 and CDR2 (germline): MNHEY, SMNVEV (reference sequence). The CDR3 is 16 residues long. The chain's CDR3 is CASSPRTFSQGYEQYF. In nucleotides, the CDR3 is TGTGCCAGCAGTCCCCGGACTTTTTCGCAAGGGTACGAGCAGTACTTC.

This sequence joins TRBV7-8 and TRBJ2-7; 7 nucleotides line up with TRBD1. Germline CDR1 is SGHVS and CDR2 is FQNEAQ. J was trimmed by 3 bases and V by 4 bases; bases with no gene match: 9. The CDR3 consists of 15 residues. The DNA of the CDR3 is TGTGCCAGCAGCTCGTACAGGGGAAACAGCTACGAGCAGTACTTC. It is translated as CASSSYRGNSYEQYF.

The CDR3 loop is CASSHLGGESYEQYF. Here the CDR3 DNA reads TGTGCCAGCAGCCACCTGGGGGGGGAATCCTACGAGCAGTACTTC. The chain combines TRBV14 with TRBJ2-7; 7 nucleotides agree with TRBD2. Losses at the gene ends were 3 bases for V and 1 base for J; bases not matched to a gene: 6. In germline, CDR1 is SGHDN, CDR2 FVKESK. This CDR3 is built from 15 residues.

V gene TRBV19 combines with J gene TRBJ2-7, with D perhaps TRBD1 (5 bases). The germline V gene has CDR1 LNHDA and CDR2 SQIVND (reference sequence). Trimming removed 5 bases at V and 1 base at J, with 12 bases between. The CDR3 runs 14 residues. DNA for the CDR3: TGTGCCAGTAGTGACAGCTCCTCTTCCTACGAGCAGTACTTC. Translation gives CASSDSSSSYEQYF. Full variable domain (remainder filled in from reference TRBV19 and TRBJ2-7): DGGITQSPKYLFRKEGQNVTLSCEQNLNHDAMYWYRQDPGQGLRLIYYSQIVNDFQKGDIAEGYSVSREKKESFPLTVTSAQKNPTAFYLCASSDSSSSYEQYFGPGTRLTVT.

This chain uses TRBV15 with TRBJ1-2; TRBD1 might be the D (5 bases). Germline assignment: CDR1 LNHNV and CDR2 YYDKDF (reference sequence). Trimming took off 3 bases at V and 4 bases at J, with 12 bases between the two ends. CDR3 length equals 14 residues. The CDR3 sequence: CATSREGLGYGYTF. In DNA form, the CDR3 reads TGTGCCACCAGCAGGGAGGGGTTAGGCTATGGCTACACCTTC.

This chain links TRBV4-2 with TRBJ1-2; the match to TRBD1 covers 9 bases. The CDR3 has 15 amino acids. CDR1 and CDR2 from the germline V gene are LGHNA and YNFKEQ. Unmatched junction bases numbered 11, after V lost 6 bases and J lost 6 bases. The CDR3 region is CASSLSPTGGNGYTF. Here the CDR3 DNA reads TGTGCCAGCAGTCTCTCTCCGACAGGGGGGAATGGCTACACCTTC.

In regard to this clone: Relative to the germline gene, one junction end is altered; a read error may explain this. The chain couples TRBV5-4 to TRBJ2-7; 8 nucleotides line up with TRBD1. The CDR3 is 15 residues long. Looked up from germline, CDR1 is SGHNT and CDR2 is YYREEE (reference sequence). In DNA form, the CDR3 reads TGTGCCAGCAGGTTGGATCCGGGACAGGTTGTCGAGCAGTACTTC. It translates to CASRLDPGQVVEQYF. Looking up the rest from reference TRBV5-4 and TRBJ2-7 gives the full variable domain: ETGVTQSPTHLIKTRGQQVTLRCSSQSGHNTVSWYQQALGQGPQFIFQYYREEENGRGNFPPRFSGLQFPNYSSELNVNALELDDSALYLCASRLDPGQVVEQYFGPGTRLTVT.

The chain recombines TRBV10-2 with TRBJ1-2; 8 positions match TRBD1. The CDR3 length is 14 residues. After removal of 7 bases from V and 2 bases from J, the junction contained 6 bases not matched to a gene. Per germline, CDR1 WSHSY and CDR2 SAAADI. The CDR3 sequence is CASMGTGANYGYTF. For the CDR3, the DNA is TGCGCCAGCATGGGGACAGGCGCAAACTATGGCTACACCTTC.

Here the CDR3 DNA reads TGTGCCAGCACCTCGCCGGGACTAGCGGCCAACGTCTGGGGCTCAGATACGCAGTATTTT. Its protein product is CASTSPGLAANVWGSDTQYF. This chain connects TRBV28 to TRBJ2-3, with TRBD2 matching over 11 bases. Germline CDR1 and CDR2: MDHEN and SYDVKM. This CDR3 is 20 amino acids long. The ends lost 7 bases at V and 4 bases at J; junction bases unmatched: 22.

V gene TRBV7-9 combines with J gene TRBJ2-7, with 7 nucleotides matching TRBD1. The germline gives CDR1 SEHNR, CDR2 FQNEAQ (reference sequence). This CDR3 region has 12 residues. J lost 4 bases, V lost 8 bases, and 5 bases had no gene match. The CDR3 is CASGQQGYEQYF. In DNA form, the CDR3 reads TGTGCCAGCGGCCAACAGGGGTACGAGCAGTACTTC.

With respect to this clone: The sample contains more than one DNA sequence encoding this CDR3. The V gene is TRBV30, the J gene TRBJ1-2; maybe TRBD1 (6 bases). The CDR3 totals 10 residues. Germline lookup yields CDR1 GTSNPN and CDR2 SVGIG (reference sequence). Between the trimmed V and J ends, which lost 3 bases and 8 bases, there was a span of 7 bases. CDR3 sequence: CAWRRGGYTF. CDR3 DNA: TGTGCCTGGAGAAGGGGGGGCTACACCTTC.

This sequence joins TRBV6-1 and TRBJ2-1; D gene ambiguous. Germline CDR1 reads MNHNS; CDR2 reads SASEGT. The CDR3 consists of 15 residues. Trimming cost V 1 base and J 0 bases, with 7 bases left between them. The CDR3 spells CASSEGPSSYNEQFF. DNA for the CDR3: TGTGCCAGCAGTGAAGGCCCGAGCTCCTACAATGAGCAGTTCTTC.

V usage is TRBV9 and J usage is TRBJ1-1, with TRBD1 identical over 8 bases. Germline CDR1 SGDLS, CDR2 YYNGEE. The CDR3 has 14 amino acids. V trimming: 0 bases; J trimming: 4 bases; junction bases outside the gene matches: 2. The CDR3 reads CASSVEQGGTEAFF. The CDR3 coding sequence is TGTGCCAGCAGCGTAGAACAGGGGGGCACTGAAGCTTTCTTT.

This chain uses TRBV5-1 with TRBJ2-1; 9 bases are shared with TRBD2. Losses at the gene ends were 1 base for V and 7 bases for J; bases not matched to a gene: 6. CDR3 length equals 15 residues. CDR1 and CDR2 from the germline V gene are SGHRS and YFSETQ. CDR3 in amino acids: CASSLIGGGGNEQFF. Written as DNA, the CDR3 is TGCGCCAGCAGCTTGATCGGCGGGGGGGGGAATGAGCAGTTCTTC.

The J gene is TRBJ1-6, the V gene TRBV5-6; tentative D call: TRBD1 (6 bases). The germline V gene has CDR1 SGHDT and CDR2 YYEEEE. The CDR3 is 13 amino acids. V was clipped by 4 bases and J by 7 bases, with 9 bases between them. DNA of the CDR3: TGTGCCAGCAGCGGGACAATCAATTCACCCCTCCACTTT. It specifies CASSGTINSPLHF.

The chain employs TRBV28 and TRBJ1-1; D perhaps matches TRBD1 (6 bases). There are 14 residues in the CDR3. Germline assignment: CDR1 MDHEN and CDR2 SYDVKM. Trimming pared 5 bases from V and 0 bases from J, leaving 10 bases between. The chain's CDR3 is CASSLTGMNTEAFF. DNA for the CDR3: TGTGCCAGCAGTCTAACAGGGATGAACACTGAAGCTTTCTTT.

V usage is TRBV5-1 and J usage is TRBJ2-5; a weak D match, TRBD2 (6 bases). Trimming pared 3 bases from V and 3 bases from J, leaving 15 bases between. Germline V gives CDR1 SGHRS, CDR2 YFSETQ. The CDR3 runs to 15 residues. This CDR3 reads CASSWVRDWKETQYF. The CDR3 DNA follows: TGCGCCAGCAGCTGGGTGCGGGACTGGAAAGAGACCCAGTACTTC.

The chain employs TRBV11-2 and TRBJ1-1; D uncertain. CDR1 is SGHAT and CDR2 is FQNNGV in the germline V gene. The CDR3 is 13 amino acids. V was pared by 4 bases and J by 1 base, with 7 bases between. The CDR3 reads CASSSHRNTEAFF. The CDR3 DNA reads TGTGCCAGCAGCTCTCACAGGAACACTGAAGCTTTCTTT.

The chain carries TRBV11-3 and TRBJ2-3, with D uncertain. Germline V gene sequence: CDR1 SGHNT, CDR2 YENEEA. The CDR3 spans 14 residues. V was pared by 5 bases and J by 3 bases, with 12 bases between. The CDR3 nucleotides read TGTGCCAGCAGCCGATCTGGAGTTACAGATACGCAGTATTTT. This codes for CASSRSGVTDTQYF.

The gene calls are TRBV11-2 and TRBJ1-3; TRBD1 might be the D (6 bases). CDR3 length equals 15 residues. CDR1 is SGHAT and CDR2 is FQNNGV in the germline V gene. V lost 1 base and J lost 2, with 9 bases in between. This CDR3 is CASSLAGVAGNTIYF. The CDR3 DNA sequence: TGTGCCAGCAGCTTAGCAGGGGTGGCTGGAAACACCATATATTTT.

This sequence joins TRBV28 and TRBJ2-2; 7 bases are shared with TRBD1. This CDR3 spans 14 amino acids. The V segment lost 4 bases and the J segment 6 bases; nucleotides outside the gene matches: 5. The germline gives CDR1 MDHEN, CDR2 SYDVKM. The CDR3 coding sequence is TGTGCCAGCAGTTCCAACAGGGGACCCGGGGAGCTGTTTTTT. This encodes CASSSNRGPGELFF. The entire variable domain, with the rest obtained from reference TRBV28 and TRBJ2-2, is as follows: DVKVTQSSRYLVKRTGEKVFLECVQDMDHENMFWYRQDPGLGLRLIYFSYDVKMKEKGDIPEGYSVSREKKERFSLILESASTNQTSMYLCASSSNRGPGELFFGEGSRLTVL.